This record looks at one T cell receptor beta chain sequence and its context. Trimming took 5 bases from V and 8 from J, leaving 13 bases between them. This CDR3 contains 13 residues. These data originate in a study of blood T cell repertoires in COVID-19. The table came from immunoSEQ multiplex PCR; TCRdb's copy has only in-frame clones and leaves some out. This sample has more than 25,000 clones, with 89% found just once. Sequencing was performed on peripheral blood. This receptor was taken from a human donor in a cohort sampled during active COVID-19. V and J are TRBV12-3 or TRBV12-4 and TRBJ1-5; D gene unclear. The CDR3 DNA sequence: TGTGCCAGCAGTAGACGGCGGGTTGAGCCCCAGCATTTT. This encodes CASSRRRVEPQHF.